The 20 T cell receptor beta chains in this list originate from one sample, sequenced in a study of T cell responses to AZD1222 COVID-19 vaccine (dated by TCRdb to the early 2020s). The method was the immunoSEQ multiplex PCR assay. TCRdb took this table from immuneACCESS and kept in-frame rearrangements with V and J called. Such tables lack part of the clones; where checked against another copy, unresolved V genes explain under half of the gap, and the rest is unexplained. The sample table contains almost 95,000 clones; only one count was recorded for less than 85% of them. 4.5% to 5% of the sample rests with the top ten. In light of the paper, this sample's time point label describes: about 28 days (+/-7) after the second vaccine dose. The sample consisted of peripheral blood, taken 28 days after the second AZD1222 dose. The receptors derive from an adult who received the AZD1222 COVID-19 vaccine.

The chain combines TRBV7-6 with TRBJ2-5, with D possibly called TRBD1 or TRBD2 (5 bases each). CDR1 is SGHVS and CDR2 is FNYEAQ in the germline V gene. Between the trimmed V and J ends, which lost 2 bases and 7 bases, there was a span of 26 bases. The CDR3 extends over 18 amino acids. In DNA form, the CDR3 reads TGTGCCAGCAGCTTAACGCCTCCCCCCGGGACCCCATCTGGGACCCAGTACTTC. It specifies CASSLTPPPGTPSGTQYF.

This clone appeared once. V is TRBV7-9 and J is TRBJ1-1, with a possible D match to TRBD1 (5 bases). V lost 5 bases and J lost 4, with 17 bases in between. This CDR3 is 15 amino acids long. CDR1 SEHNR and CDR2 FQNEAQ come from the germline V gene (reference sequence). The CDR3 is CASSDQAGVGTEAFF. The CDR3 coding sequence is TGTGCCAGCAGCGACCAGGCGGGGGTGGGCACTGAAGCTTTCTTT.

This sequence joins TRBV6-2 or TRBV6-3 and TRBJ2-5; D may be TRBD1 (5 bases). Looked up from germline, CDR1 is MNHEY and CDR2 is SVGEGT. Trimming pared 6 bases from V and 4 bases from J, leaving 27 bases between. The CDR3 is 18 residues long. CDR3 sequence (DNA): TGTGCCAGCAGCCTTCAGGACCCTTGGCAGGGTTTTACAGAGACCCAGTACTTC. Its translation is CASSLQDPWQGFTETQYF.

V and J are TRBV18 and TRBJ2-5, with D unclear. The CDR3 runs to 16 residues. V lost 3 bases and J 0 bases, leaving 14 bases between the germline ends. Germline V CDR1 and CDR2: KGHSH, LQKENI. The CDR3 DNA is TGTGCCAGCTCACCGGCGTCCGGCCAGGACCAAGAGACCCAGTACTTC. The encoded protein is CASSPASGQDQETQYF.

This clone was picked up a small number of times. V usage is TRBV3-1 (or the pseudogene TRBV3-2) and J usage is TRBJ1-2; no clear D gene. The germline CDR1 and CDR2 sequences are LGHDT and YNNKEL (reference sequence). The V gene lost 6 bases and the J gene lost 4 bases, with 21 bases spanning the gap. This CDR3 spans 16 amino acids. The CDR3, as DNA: TGTGCCAGCAGTCCTAGTAGACGGACTCTTTTCTATGGCTACACCTTC. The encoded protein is CASSPSRRTLFYGYTF.

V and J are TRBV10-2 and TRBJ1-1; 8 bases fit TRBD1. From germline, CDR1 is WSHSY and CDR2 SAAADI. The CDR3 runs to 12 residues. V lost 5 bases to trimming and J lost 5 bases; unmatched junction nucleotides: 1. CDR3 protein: CASSTGGTEAFF. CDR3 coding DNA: TGCGCCAGCAGTACAGGGGGAACTGAAGCTTTCTTT.

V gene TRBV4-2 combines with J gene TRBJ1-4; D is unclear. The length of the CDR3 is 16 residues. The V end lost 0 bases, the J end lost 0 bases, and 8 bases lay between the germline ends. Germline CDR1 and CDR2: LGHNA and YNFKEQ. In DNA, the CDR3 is TGTGCCAGCAGCCAAGATGGCACTTCAACTAATGAAAAACTGTTTTTT. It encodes CASSQDGTSTNEKLFF.

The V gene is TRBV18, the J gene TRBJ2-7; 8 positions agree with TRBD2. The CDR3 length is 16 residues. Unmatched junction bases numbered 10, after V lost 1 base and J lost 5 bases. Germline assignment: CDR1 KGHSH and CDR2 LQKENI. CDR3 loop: CASSPRGPGGRNEQYF. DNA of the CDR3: TGTGCCAGCTCACCACGGGGACCGGGAGGGCGAAACGAGCAGTACTTC.

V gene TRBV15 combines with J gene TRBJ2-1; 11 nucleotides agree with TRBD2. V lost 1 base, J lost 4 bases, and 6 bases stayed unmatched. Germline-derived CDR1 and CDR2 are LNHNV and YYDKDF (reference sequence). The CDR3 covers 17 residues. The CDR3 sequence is CATSRVLTSGVYNEQFF. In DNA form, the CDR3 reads TGTGCCACCAGCAGAGTTTTGACTAGCGGGGTTTACAATGAGCAGTTCTTC.

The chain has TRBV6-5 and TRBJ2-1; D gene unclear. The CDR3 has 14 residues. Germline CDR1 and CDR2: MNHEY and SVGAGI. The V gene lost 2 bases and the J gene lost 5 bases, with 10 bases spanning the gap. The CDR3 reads CASSYGGGDNEQFF. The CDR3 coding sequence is TGTGCCAGCAGTTACGGCGGCGGAGACAATGAGCAGTTCTTC.

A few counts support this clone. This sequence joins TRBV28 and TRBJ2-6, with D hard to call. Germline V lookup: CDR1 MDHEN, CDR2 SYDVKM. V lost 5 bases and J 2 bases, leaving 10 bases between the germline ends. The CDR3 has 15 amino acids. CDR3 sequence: CASSTRVPGANVLTF. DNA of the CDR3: TGTGCCAGCAGTACCAGAGTCCCTGGGGCCAACGTCCTGACTTTC.

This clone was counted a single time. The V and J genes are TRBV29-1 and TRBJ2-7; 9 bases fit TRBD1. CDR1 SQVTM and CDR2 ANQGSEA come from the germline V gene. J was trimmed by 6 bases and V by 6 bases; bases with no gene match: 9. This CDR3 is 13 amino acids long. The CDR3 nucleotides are TGCAGCGTGGCCGGGACAGGGTTGGGCGAGCAGTACTTC. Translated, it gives CSVAGTGLGEQYF.

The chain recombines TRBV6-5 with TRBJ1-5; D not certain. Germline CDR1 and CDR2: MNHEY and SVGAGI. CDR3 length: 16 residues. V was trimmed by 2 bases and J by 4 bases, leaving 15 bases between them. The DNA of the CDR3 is TGTGCCAGCAGTTACCCTTGCGAGGGCAGGAATCAGCCCCAGCATTTT. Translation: CASSYPCEGRNQPQHF.

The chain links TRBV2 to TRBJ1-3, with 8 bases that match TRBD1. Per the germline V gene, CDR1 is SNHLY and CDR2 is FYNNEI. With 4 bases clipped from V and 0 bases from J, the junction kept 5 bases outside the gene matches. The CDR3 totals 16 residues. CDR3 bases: TGTGCCAGCAGTGGGGACAGGCCAAACTCTGGAAACACCATATATTTT. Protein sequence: CASSGDRPNSGNTIYF.

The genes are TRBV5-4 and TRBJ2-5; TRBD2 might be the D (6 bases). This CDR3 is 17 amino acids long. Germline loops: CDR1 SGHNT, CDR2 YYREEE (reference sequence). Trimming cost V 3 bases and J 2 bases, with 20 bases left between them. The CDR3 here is CASSSAPSGSRQETQYF. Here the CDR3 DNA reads TGTGCCAGCAGCTCGGCCCCGAGCGGGTCCAGACAAGAGACCCAGTACTTC.

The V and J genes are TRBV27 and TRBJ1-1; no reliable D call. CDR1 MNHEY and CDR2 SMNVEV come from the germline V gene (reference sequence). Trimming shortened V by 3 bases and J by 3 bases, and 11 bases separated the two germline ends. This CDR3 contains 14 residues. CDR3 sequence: CASSLAAGYTEAFF. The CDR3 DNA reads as TGTGCCAGCAGTTTGGCGGCCGGTTACACTGAAGCTTTCTTT.

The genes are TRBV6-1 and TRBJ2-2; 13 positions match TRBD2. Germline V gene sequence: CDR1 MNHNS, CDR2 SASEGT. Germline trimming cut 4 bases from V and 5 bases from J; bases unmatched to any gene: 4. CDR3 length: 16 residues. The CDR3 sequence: CASSALAGGRTGELFF. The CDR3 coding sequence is TGTGCCAGCAGTGCACTAGCGGGGGGGCGAACCGGGGAGCTGTTTTTT.

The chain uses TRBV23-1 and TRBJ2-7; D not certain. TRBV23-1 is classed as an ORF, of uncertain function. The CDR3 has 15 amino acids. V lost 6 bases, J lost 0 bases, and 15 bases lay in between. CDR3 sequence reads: CASRRRATSSYEQYF. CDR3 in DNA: TGCGCCAGCAGACGCCGTGCTACAAGCTCCTACGAGCAGTACTTC.

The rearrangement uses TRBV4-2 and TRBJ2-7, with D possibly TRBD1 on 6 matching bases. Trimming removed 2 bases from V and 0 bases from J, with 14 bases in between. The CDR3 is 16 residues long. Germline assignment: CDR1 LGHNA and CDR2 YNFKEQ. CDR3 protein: CASSQSSGGLSYEQYF. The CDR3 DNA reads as TGTGCCAGCAGCCAATCATCTGGGGGCCTCTCCTACGAGCAGTACTTC.

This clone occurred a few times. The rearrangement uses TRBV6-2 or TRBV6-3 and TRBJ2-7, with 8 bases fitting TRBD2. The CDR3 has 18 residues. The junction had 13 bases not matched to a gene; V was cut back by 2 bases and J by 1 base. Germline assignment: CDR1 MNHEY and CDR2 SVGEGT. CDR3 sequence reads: CASSYPGTRVRISYEQYF. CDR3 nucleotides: TGTGCCAGCAGTTACCCGGGGACTAGGGTCCGCATATCCTACGAGCAGTACTTC.